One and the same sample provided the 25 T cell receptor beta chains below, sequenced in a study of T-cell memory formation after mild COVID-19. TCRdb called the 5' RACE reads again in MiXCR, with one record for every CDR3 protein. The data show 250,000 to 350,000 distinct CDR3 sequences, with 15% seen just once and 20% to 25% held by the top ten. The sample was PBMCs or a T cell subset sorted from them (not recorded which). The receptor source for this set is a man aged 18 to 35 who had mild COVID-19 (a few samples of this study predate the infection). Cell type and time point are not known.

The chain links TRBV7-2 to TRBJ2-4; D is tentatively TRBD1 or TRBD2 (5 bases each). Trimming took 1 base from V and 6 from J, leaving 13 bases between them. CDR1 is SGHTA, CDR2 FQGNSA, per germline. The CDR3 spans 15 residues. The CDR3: CASSLGAGSLNIQYF. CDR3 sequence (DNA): TGTGCCAGCAGCTTAGGTGCAGGGAGTCTAAACATTCAGTACTTC.

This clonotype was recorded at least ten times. CDR3 amino acids: CASSLPGLAGFYEQYF. CDR3 nucleotides: TGTGCCAGCAGTTTACCGGGACTAGCGGGGTTCTACGAGCAGTACTTC. The chain carries TRBV12-3 or TRBV12-4 and TRBJ2-7; 13 nucleotides match TRBD2. Trimming removed 2 bases from V and 3 bases from J; junction bases left unmatched: 4. The CDR3 consists of 16 residues.

The CDR3 spells CASSPPTGDYGYTF. The DNA for the CDR3 is TGTGCCAGCAGCCCCCCGACAGGAGACTATGGCTACACCTTC. The V and J genes are TRBV7-9 and TRBJ1-2; a possible D gene is TRBD1 (6 bases). Trimming removed 5 bases at V and 3 bases at J, with 13 bases between. Per the germline V gene, CDR1 is SEHNR and CDR2 is FQNEAQ (reference sequence). The CDR3 covers 14 residues.

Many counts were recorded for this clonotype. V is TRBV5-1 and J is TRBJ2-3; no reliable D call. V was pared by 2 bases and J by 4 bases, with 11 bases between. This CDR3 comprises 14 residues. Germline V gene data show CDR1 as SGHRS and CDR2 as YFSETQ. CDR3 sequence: CASSLGLGPDTQYF. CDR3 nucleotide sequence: TGCGCCAGCAGCTTAGGCCTAGGGCCAGATACGCAGTATTTT. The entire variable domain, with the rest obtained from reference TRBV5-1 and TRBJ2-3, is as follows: KAGVTQTPRYLIKTRGQQVTLSCSPISGHRSVSWYQQTPGQGLQFLFEYFSETQRNKGNFPGRFSGRQFSNSRSEMNVSTLELGDSALYLCASSLGLGPDTQYFGPGTRLTVL.

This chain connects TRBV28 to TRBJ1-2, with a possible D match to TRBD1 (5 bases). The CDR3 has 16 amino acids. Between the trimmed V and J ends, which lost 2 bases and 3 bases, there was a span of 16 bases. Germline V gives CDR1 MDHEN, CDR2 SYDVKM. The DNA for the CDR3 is TGTGCCAGCAGTTTAGTTGGGCAGGGCTACCACTATGGCTACACCTTC. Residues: CASSLVGQGYHYGYTF.

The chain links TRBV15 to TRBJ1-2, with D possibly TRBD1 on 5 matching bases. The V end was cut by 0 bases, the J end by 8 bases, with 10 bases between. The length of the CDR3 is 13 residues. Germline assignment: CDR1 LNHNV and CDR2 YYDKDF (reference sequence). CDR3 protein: CATSRDPGDGYTF. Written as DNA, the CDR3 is TGTGCCACCAGCAGAGATCCGGGGGACGGCTACACCTTC.

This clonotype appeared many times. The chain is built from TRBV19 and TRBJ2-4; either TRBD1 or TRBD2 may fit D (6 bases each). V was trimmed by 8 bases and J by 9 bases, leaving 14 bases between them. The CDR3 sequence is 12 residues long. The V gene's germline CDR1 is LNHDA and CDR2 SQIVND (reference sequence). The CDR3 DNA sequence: TGTGCCAGTGGAGGGGGGCTGGGCATTCAGTACTTC. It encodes CASGGGLGIQYF.

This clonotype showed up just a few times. CDR3 coding DNA: TGCGCCAGCAGCTGGGGGGGGACGAACACTGAAGCTTTCTTT. It yields the protein CASSWGGTNTEAFF. The chain has TRBV5-1 and TRBJ1-1; a possible D gene is TRBD1 (5 bases). Trimming removed 3 bases from V and 1 base from J, with 10 bases in between. This CDR3 is 14 amino acids long. Germline lookup yields CDR1 SGHRS and CDR2 YFSETQ.

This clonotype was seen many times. DNA for the CDR3: TGCAGCGTGGACACCGGAGCCGAGCAGTACTTC. Translated, it gives CSVDTGAEQYF. The chain recombines TRBV29-1 with TRBJ2-7; tentative D call: TRBD1 (5 bases). The V end was cut by 6 bases, the J end by 6 bases, with 12 bases between. CDR3 length equals 11 residues. Germline V gene lookup returns CDR1 SQVTM and CDR2 ANQGSEA.

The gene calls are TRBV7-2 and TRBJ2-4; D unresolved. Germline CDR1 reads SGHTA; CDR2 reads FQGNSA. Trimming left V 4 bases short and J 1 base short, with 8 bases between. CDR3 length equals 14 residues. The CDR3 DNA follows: TGTGCCAGCAGCTCGGTGGGTGCCAAAAACATTCAGTACTTC. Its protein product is CASSSVGAKNIQYF.

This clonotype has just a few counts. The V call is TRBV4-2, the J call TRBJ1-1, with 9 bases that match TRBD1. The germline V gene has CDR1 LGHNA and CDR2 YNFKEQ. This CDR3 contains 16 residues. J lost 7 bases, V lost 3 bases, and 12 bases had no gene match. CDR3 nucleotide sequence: TGTGCCAGCAGCCACCGGGACAGGGCGGGATACGATGAAGCTTTCTTT. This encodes CASSHRDRAGYDEAFF.

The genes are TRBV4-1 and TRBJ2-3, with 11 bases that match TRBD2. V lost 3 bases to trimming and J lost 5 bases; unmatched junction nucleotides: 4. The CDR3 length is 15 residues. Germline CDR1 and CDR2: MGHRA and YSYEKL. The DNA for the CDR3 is TGCGCCAGCAGCCAGGCAGGACTAGCGGGAGATACGCAGTATTTT. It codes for CASSQAGLAGDTQYF.

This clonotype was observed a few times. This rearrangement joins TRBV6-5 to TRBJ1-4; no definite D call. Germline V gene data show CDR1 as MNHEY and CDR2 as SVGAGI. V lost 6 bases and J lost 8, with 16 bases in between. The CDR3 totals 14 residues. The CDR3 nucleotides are TGTGCCAGCAGGGGAGGGTATCTAGAGGAAAAACTGTTTTTT. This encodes CASRGGYLEEKLFF.

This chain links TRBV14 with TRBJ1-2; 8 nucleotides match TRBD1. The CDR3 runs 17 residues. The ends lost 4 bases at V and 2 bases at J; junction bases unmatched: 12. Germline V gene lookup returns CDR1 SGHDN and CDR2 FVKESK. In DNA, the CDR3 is TGTGCCAGCAGCCCTCCCGGACAGGGAGGGGTAAACTATGGCTACACCTTC. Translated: CASSPPGQGGVNYGYTF.

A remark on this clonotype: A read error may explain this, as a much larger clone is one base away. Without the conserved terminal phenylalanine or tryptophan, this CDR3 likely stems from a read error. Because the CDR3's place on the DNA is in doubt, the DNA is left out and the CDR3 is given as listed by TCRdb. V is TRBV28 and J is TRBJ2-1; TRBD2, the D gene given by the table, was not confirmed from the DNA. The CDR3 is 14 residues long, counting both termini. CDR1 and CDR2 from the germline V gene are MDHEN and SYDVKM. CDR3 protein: CASSPPQLAGVVFC.

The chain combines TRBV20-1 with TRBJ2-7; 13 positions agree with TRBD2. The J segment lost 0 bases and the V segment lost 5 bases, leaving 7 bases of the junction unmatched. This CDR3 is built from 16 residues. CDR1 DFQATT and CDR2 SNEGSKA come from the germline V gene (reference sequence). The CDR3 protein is CSAGGTSGKSSYEQYV. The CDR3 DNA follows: TGCAGTGCTGGCGGGACTAGCGGGAAGAGCTCCTACGAGCAGTACGTC.

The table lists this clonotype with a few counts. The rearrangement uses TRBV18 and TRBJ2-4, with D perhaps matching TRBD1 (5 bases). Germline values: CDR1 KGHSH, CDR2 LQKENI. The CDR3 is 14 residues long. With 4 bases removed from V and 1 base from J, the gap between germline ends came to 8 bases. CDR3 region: CASSQGSAKNIQYF. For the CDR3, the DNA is TGTGCCAGCTCACAGGGGTCGGCCAAAAACATTCAGTACTTC.

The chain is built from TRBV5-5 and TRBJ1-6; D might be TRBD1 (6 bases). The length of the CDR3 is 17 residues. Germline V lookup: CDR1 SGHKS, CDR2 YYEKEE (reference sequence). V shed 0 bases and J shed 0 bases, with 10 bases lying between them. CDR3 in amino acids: CASSLGQESSYNSPLHF. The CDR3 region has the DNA TGTGCCAGCAGCTTGGGACAGGAGAGCTCCTATAATTCACCCCTCCACTTT. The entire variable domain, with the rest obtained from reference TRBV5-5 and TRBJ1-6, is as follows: DAGVTQSPTHLIKTRGQQVTLRCSPISGHKSVSWYQQVLGQGPQFIFQYYEKEERGRGNFPDRFSARQFPNYSSELNVNALLLGDSALYLCASSLGQESSYNSPLHFGNGTRLTVT.

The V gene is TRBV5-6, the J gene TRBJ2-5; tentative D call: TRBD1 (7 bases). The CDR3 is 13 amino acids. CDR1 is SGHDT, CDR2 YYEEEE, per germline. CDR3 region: CARPRQGGETQYF. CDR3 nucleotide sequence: TGTGCGCGCCCCCGACAGGGAGGAGAGACCCAGTACTTC.

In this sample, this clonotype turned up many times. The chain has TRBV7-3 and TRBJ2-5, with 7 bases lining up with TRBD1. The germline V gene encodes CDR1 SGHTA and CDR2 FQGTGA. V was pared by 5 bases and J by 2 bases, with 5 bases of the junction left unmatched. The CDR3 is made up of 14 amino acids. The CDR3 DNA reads TGTGCCAGCAGCCCTACAGGGGTGCAAGAGACCCAGTACTTC. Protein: CASSPTGVQETQYF. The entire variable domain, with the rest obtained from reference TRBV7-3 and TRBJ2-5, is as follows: GAGVSQTPSNKVTEKGKYVELRCDPISGHTALYWYRQSLGQGPEFLIYFQGTGAADDSGLPNDRFFAVRPEGSVSTLKIQRTERGDSAVYLCASSPTGVQETQYFGPGTRLLVL.

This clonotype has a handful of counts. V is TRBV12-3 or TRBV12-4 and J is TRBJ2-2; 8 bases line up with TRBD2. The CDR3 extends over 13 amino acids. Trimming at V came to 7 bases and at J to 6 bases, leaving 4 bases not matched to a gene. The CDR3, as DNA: TGTGCCAGCACGACCGGGGGGGCCGGGGAGCTGTTTTTT. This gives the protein CASTTGGAGELFF.

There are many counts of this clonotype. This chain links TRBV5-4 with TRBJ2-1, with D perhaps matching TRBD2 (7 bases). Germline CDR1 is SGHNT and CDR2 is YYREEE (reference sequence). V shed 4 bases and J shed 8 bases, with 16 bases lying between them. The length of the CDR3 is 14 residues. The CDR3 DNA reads TGTGCCAGCAGCCCCCTGGGGGGGCTCCATGAGCAGTTCTTC. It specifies CASSPLGGLHEQFF.

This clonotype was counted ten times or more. The CDR3: CASSLFREAFF. CDR3 in DNA: TGTGCCAGCAGTTTATTTCGTGAAGCTTTCTTT. The chain combines TRBV12-3 or TRBV12-4 with TRBJ1-1, with D unclear. The V end lost 2 bases, the J end lost 7 bases, and 5 bases lay between the germline ends. The CDR3 loop spans 11 amino acids.

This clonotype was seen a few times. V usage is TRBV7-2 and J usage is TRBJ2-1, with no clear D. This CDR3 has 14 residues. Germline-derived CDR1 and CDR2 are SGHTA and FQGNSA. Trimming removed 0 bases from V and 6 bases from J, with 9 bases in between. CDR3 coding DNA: TGTGCCAGCAGCTTAGCGCTCACCGCCAATGAGCAGTTCTTC. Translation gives CASSLALTANEQFF.

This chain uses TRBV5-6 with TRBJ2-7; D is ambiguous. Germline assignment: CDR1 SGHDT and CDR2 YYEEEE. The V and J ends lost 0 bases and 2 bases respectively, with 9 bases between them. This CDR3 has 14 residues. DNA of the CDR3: TGTGCCAGCAGCTTGGGCGGCAACCCCTACGAGCAGTACGTC. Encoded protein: CASSLGGNPYEQYV.